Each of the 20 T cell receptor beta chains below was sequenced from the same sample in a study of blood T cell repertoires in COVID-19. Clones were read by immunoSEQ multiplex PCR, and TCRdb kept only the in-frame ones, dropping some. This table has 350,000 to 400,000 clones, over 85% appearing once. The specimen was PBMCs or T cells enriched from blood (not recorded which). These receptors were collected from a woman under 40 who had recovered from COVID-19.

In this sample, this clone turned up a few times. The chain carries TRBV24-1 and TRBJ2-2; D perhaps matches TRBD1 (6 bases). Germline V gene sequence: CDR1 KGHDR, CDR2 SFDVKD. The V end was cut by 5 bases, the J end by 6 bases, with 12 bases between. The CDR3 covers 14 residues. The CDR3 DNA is TGTGCCACCAGTGTTTACAGGGCCCCCGGGGAGCTGTTTTTT. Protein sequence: CATSVYRAPGELFF.

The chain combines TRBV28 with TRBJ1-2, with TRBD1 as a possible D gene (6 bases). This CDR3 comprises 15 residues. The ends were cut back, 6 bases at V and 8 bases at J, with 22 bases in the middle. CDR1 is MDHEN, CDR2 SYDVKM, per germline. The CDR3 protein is CASSLSPEGEFGYTF. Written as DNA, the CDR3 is TGTGCCAGCAGCCTATCGCCCGAGGGGGAATTCGGCTACACCTTC.

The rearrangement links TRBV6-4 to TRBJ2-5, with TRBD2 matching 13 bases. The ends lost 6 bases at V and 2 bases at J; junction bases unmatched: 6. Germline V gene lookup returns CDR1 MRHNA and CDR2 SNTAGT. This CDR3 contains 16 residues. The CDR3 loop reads CASSGLAGEGQETQYF. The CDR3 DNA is TGTGCCAGCAGCGGACTAGCGGGGGAGGGTCAAGAGACCCAGTACTTC.

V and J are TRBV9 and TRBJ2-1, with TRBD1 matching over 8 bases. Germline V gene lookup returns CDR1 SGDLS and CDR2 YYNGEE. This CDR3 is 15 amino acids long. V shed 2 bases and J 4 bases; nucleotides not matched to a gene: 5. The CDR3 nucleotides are TGTGCCAGCAGCGTGGGACAGGAACTTTACAATGAGCAGTTCTTC. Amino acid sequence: CASSVGQELYNEQFF.

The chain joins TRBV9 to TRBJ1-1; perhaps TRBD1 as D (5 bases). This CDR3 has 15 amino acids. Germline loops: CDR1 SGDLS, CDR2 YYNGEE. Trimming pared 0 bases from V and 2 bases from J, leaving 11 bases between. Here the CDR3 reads CASSVVPGPNTEAFF. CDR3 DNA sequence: TGTGCCAGCAGCGTAGTCCCAGGGCCTAACACTGAAGCTTTCTTT.

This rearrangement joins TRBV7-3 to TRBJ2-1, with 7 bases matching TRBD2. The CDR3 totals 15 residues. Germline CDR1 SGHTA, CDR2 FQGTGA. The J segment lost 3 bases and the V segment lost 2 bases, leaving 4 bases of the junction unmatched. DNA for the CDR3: TGTGCCAGCAGCTTACTTGGCGGGGGCTACAATGAGCAGTTCTTC. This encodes CASSLLGGGYNEQFF.

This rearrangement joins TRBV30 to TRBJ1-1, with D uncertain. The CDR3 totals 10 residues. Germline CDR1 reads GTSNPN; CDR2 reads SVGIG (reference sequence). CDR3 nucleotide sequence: TGTGGCGGAATGAACACTGAAGCTTTCTTT. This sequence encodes CGGMNTEAFF. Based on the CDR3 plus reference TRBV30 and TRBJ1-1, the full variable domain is SQTIHQWPATLVQPVGSPLSLECTVEGTSNPNLYWYRQAAGRGLQLLFYSVGIGQISSEVPQNLSASRPQDRQFILSSKKLLLSDSGFYLCGGMNTEAFFGQGTRLTVV.

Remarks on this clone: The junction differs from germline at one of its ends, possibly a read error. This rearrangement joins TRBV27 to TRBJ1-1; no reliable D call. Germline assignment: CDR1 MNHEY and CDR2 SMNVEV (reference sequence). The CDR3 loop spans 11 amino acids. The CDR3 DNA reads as TGTGCCACCAGTTCTCGGACTGAAGCTTTCTTT. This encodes CATSSRTEAFF.

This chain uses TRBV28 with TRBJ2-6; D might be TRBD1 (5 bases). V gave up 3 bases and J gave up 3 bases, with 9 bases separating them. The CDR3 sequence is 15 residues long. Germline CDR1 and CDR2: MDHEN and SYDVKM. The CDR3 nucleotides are TGTGCCAGCAGTTTTTCAGGGTTTGGGGCCAACGTCCTGACTTTC. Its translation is CASSFSGFGANVLTF.

The CDR3 sequence is CASSPSGAYNEQFF. As DNA, the CDR3 is TGTGCCAGCAGCCCTAGCGGAGCCTACAATGAGCAGTTCTTC. The chain is built from TRBV3-1 (or the pseudogene TRBV3-2) and TRBJ2-1; TRBD2 matches at 7 bases. This CDR3 spans 14 amino acids. The V gene end was trimmed by 4 bases and the J gene end by 2 bases; junction bases not matched to a gene: 2. Germline V gene sequence: CDR1 LGHDT, CDR2 YNNKEL (reference sequence).

In nucleotides, the CDR3 is TGCAGCGCAATGGGGTGGCAGGGGGAGTTTGAAGCTTTCTTT. Translating gives CSAMGWQGEFEAFF. The J gene is TRBJ1-1, the V gene TRBV29-1; 7 bases align to TRBD1. CDR3 length equals 14 residues. Germline V gene data show CDR1 as SQVTM and CDR2 as ANQGSEA. J was trimmed by 7 bases and V by 7 bases; bases with no gene match: 15.

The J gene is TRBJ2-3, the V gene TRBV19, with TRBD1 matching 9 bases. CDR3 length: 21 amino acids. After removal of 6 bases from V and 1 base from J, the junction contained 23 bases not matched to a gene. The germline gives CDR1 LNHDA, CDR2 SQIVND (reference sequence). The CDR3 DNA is TGTGCCAGTAGCCTCACTCGAGGTTCCGATGACAGGGGGTTCGGCACAGATACGCAGTATTTT. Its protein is CASSLTRGSDDRGFGTDTQYF.

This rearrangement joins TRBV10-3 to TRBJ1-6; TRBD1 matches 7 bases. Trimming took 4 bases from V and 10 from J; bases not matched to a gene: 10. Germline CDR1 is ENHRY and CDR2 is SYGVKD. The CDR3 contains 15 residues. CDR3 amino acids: CAISGGETGPSPLHF. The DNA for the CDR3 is TGTGCCATCAGTGGGGGAGAGACAGGGCCCTCACCCCTCCACTTT.

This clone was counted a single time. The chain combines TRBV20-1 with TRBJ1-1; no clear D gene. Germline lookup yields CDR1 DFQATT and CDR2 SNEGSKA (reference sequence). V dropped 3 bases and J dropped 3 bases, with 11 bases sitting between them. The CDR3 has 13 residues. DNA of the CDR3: TGCAGTGCTAGTGATTCGCGTTACACTGAAGCTTTCTTT. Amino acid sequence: CSASDSRYTEAFF.

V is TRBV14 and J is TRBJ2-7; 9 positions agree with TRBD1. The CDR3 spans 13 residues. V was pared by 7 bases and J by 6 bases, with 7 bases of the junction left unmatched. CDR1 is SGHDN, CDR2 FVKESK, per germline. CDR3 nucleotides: TGTGCCAGCAACTCGACAGGGGGGAGCGAGCAGTACTTC. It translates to CASNSTGGSEQYF. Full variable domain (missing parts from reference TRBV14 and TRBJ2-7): EAGVTQFPSHSVIEKGQTVTLRCDPISGHDNLYWYRRVMGKEIKFLLHFVKESKQDESGMPNNRFLAERTGGTYSTLKVQPAELEDSGVYFCASNSTGGSEQYFGPGTRLTVT.

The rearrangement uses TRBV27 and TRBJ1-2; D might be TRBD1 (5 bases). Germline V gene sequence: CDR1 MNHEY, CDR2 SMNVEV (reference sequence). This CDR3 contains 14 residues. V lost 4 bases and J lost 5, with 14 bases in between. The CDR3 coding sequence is TGTGCCAGCAGTTCCACGACCCGGGGGTATGGCTACACCTTC. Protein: CASSSTTRGYGYTF.

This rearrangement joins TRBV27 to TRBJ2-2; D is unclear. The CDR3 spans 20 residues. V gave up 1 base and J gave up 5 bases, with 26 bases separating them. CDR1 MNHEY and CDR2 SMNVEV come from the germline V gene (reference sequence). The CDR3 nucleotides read TGTGCCAGCAGTTTATATCCCGGCCACGCGCCCCCCATGAGGACCGGGGAGCTGTTTTTT. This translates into CASSLYPGHAPPMRTGELFF.

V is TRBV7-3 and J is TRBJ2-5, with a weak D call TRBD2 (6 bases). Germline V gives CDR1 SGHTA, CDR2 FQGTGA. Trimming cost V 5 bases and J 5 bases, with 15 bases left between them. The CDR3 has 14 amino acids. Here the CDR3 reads CASSPGAGWETQYF. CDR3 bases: TGTGCCAGCAGCCCGGGCGCGGGGTGGGAGACCCAGTACTTC.

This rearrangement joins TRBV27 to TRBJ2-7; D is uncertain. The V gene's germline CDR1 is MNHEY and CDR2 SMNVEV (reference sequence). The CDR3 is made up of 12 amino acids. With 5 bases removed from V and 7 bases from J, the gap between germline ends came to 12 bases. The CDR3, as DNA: TGTGCCAGCAGTGGAACGTCCGGGGAGCAGTACTTC. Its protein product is CASSGTSGEQYF.

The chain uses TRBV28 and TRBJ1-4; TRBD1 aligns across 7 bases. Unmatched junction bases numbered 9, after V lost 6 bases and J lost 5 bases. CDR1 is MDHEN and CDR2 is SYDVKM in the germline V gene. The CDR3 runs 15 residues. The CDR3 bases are TGTGCCAGCAGAGTTACCGGGACAGTAAATGAAAAACTGTTTTTT. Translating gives CASRVTGTVNEKLFF. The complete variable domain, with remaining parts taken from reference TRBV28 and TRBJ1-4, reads DVKVTQSSRYLVKRTGEKVFLECVQDMDHENMFWYRQDPGLGLRLIYFSYDVKMKEKGDIPEGYSVSREKKERFSLILESASTNQTSMYLCASRVTGTVNEKLFFGSGTQLSVL.